Below, 2 T cell receptor beta chains from the same sample are listed, as sequenced in a study of T cell responses to AZD1222 COVID-19 vaccine. Some clones are missing from TCRdb's copy, which holds only in-frame ones; the method was immunoSEQ multiplex PCR. The data show about 120,000 clones, over 80% seen once. The source was peripheral blood, collected on day 0 of AZD1222 vaccination. The receptors shown here come from an adult in good health.

This clone was detected only once. The chain recombines TRBV30 with TRBJ1-2; D is ambiguous. V dropped 3 bases and J dropped 2 bases, with 10 bases sitting between them. Germline V lookup: CDR1 GTSNPN, CDR2 SVGIG (reference sequence). CDR3 length equals 13 residues. The CDR3 region is CAWRENPNYGYTF. In DNA form, the CDR3 reads TGTGCCTGGAGGGAGAACCCCAACTATGGCTACACCTTC.

The chain employs TRBV28 and TRBJ2-7; tentative D call: TRBD1 (6 bases). The germline V gene encodes CDR1 MDHEN and CDR2 SYDVKM. Trimming removed 5 bases at V and 6 bases at J, with 20 bases between. CDR3 length equals 15 residues. Written as DNA, the CDR3 is TGTGCCAGCAGTGGGGCGAGGGGGATCAGTAGCGAGCAGTACTTC. The encoded protein is CASSGARGISSEQYF.